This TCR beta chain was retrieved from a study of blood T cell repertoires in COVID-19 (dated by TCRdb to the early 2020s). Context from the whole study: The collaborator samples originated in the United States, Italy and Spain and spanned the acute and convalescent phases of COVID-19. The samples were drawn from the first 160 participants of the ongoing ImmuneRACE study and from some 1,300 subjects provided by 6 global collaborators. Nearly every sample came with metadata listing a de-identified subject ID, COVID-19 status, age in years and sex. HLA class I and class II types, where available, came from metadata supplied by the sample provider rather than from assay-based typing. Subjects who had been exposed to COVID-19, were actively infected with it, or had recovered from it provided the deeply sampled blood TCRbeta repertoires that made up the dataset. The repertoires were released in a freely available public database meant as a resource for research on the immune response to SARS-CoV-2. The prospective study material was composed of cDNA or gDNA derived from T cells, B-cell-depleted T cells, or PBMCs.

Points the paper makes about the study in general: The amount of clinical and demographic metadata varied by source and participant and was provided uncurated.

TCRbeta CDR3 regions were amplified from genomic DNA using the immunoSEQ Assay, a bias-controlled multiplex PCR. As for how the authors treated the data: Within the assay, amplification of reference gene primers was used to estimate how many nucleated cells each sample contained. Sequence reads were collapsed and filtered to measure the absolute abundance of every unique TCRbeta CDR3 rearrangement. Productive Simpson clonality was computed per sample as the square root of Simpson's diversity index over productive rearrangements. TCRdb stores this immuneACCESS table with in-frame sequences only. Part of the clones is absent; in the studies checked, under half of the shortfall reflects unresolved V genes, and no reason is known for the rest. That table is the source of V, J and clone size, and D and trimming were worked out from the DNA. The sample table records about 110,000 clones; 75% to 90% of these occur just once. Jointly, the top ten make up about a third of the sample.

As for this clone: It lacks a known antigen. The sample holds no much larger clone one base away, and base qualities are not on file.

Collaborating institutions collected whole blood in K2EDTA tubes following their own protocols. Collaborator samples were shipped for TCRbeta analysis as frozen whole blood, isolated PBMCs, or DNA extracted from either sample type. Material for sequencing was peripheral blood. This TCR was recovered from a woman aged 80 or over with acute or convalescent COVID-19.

The CDR3 loop reads CSCGQGAQTEAFF. The DNA sequence follows: TGCAGCTGTGGACAGGGGGCTCAGACTGAAGCTTTCTTT. The chain couples TRBV29-1 to TRBJ1-1, with 11 bases in between that match TRBD1. Its CDR3 holds 13 amino acids, cysteine through phenylalanine. Only the CDR3 portion is preserved as DNA: 39 bases, with reading frame beginning at the first base. Via the germline V gene, CDR1 is SQVTM and CDR2 ANQGSEA. Trimmed from V: 8 bases; trimmed from J: 5 bases; junction bases lacking a gene match: 7.